The 28 T cell receptor beta chains below all came from one sample that was sequenced in a study of metastatic and nonmetastatic thyroid tumors. MiXCR reprocessed the PCR reads for TCRdb. This sample has more than 70,000 clones, with roughly 8.6% found just once. Thyroid surgery took place with no prior treatment in any patient. Sequenced sample: blood. Receptors originate from a female donor with papillary thyroid cancer or a benign thyroid nodule (not recorded which). Some clones in this sample may be carry-over from other donors' samples.

At least ten counts were recorded for this clone. The V and J genes are TRBV7-2 and TRBJ2-1; TRBD1 or TRBD2 may be the D gene (5 bases each). Trimming removed 6 bases at V and 6 bases at J, with 12 bases between. CDR1 and CDR2 from the germline V gene are SGHTA and FQGNSA. The CDR3 has 13 residues. The chain's CDR3 is CASRQVGTNEQFF. In nucleotides, the CDR3 is TGTGCCAGCAGGCAAGTGGGGACCAATGAGCAGTTCTTC.

The table lists this clone with many counts. The chain links TRBV6-1 to TRBJ2-5; D not certain. Germline-derived CDR1 and CDR2 are MNHNS and SASEGT. This CDR3 has 15 residues. The V and J ends lost 3 bases and 4 bases respectively, with 15 bases between them. The CDR3 region is CASSDHPLGGETQYF. In DNA, the CDR3 is TGTGCCAGCAGTGACCACCCCCTCGGCGGAGAGACCCAGTACTTC.

This clone was seen at least ten times. The chain combines TRBV20-1 with TRBJ1-4, with a possible D match to TRBD1 (6 bases). The V gene lost 1 base and the J gene lost 8 bases, with 17 bases spanning the gap. This CDR3 has 15 amino acids. Germline CDR1 and CDR2: DFQATT and SNEGSKA (reference sequence). The CDR3 DNA is TGCAGTGCTAGAGGCCTACAGGGAGGAAGCGAAAAACTGTTTTTT. As protein: CSARGLQGGSEKLFF.

This clone was picked up many times. Within the sample, other DNA sequences also encode this same CDR3. This chain connects TRBV6-1 to TRBJ1-6; maybe TRBD1 (5 bases). The V gene lost 5 bases and the J gene lost 10 bases, with 18 bases spanning the gap. Germline CDR1 reads MNHNS; CDR2 reads SASEGT. The CDR3 is 15 amino acids. The CDR3 is CASSFSRDVSSPLHF. The CDR3 nucleotides read TGTGCCAGCAGTTTTTCCCGGGACGTTTCCTCACCCCTCCACTTT.

Ten or more counts support this clone. The chain employs TRBV20-1 and TRBJ2-3; D unclear. V was trimmed by 2 bases and J by 0 bases, leaving 6 bases between them. This CDR3 spans 13 amino acids. Germline CDR1 reads DFQATT; CDR2 reads SNEGSKA (reference sequence). As DNA, the CDR3 is TGCAGTGCTAGACATGGCAGCACAGATACGCAGTATTTT. Translating it yields CSARHGSTDTQYF.

The table lists this clone with many counts. The rearrangement joins TRBV4-2 to TRBJ2-7; D uncertain. The CDR3 is made up of 12 amino acids. The V and J ends lost 6 bases and 0 bases respectively, with 6 bases between them. Per the germline V gene, CDR1 is LGHNA and CDR2 is YNFKEQ. The CDR3 is CASRRGSYEQYF. The CDR3 DNA sequence: TGTGCCAGCAGGAGAGGCTCCTACGAGCAGTACTTC.

The sample holds a few counts of this clone. This sequence joins TRBV7-2 and TRBJ1-3; TRBD1 matches at 10 bases. The CDR3 has 16 amino acids. The V and J ends lost 0 bases and 4 bases, in that order; junction bases with no gene match: 3. Germline-derived CDR1 and CDR2 are SGHTA and FQGNSA. In DNA, the CDR3 is TGTGCCAGCAGCTTAGCCGGGACAGGGGTCGGAAACACCATATATTTT. Its translation: CASSLAGTGVGNTIYF.

This clone has ten or more counts. The chain links TRBV27 to TRBJ2-1, with a tentative D call TRBD1 (6 bases). Trimming cost V 4 bases and J 5 bases, with 6 bases left between them. The CDR3 length is 12 residues. CDR1 and CDR2 from the germline V gene are MNHEY and SMNVEV (reference sequence). CDR3: CASSSGDNEQFF. The CDR3 DNA sequence: TGTGCCAGCAGTTCAGGGGACAATGAGCAGTTCTTC.

This clone was observed many times. The genes are TRBV2 and TRBJ2-1; 8 bases match TRBD2. The CDR3 totals 14 residues. The germline V gene has CDR1 SNHLY and CDR2 FYNNEI. The J segment lost 8 bases and the V segment lost 5 bases, leaving 8 bases of the junction unmatched. CDR3 DNA sequence: TGTGCCAGCAGTATAGCGGGGAGTCGCTATGAGCAGTTCTTC. It specifies CASSIAGSRYEQFF.

There are a few counts of this clone. This chain connects TRBV28 to TRBJ1-5, with a possible D match to TRBD1 (5 bases). Per germline, CDR1 MDHEN and CDR2 SYDVKM. The germline V and J ends were trimmed by 2 bases and 1 base, with 12 bases remaining between them. This CDR3 has 16 amino acids. CDR3 nucleotides: TGTGCCAGCAGTTTAGGGACCTCTGGCAGCAATCAGCCCCAGCATTTT. Translating it yields CASSLGTSGSNQPQHF. The variable domain in full, with the rest retrieved from reference TRBV28 and TRBJ1-5, is DVKVTQSSRYLVKRTGEKVFLECVQDMDHENMFWYRQDPGLGLRLIYFSYDVKMKEKGDIPEGYSVSREKKERFSLILESASTNQTSMYLCASSLGTSGSNQPQHFGDGTRLSIL.

This clone was detected many times. Being one base from a much bigger clone, this may be a read error. The V and J genes are TRBV6-4 and TRBJ1-6, with unresolved D. The germline V and J ends were trimmed by 3 bases and 9 bases, with 15 bases remaining between them. CDR1 is MRHNA, CDR2 SNTAGT, per germline. The CDR3 is 15 amino acids. The CDR3 is CASSEEAPFSSPLHF. The CDR3 DNA is TGTGCCAGCAGTGAGGAAGCGCCCTTTAGTTCACCCCTCCACTTT.

This clone was seen ten or more times. The genes are TRBV14 and TRBJ2-7, with 7 nucleotides matching TRBD1. V was pared by 5 bases and J by 6 bases, with 4 bases of the junction left unmatched. CDR3 length equals 12 residues. Germline CDR1 is SGHDN and CDR2 is FVKESK. The CDR3 protein is CASSATGSEQYF. CDR3 in DNA: TGTGCCAGCAGCGCGACAGGGTCCGAGCAGTACTTC. The variable domain in full, completed from reference TRBV14 and TRBJ2-7, reads EAGVTQFPSHSVIEKGQTVTLRCDPISGHDNLYWYRRVMGKEIKFLLHFVKESKQDESGMPNNRFLAERTGGTYSTLKVQPAELEDSGVYFCASSATGSEQYFGPGTRLTVT.

This clone was picked up many times. The genes are TRBV18 and TRBJ2-3; TRBD2 matches 8 bases. From germline, CDR1 is KGHSH and CDR2 LQKENI. The CDR3 is 17 amino acids. V lost 1 base, J lost 2 bases, and 8 bases stayed unmatched. The CDR3 DNA is TGTGCCAGCTCACCACTCGGGAGTAGCGGGGTCACAGATACGCAGTATTTT. As protein: CASSPLGSSGVTDTQYF.

This clone has a count of ten or more. The V gene is TRBV10-1, the J gene TRBJ1-1; a possible D gene is TRBD1 (5 bases). Germline CDR1 reads WNHNN; CDR2 reads SYGVQD (reference sequence). CDR3 length equals 14 residues. Trimming stripped 6 bases from V and 3 bases from J, with 14 bases between. The CDR3 nucleotides are TGCGCCAGCAGAAAGACGGCGGGGGACACTGAAGCTTTCTTT. This gives the protein CASRKTAGDTEAFF.

This clone occurred many times. The CDR3: CASRGTSGGRAAYEQYF. In DNA form, the CDR3 reads TGCGCCAGCAGAGGGACTAGCGGGGGGCGAGCCGCCTACGAGCAGTACTTC. The chain links TRBV5-1 to TRBJ2-7; 15 nucleotides line up with TRBD2. J was trimmed by 2 bases and V by 5 bases; bases with no gene match: 8. Germline CDR1 is SGHRS and CDR2 is YFSETQ. The CDR3 runs to 17 residues. The full variable domain, its missing parts supplied by reference TRBV5-1 and TRBJ2-7, is KAGVTQTPRYLIKTRGQQVTLSCSPISGHRSVSWYQQTPGQGLQFLFEYFSETQRNKGNFPGRFSGRQFSNSRSEMNVSTLELGDSALYLCASRGTSGGRAAYEQYFGPGTRLTVT.

There are many counts of this clone. The chain couples TRBV28 to TRBJ1-6; D possibly corresponds to TRBD1 (6 bases). The germline gives CDR1 MDHEN, CDR2 SYDVKM. CDR3 length: 15 amino acids. The germline V and J ends were trimmed by 7 bases and 7 bases, with 17 bases remaining between them. DNA of the CDR3: TGTGCCAGCACACAGGGAACGAGGGTAAATTCACCCCTCCACTTT. Encoded protein: CASTQGTRVNSPLHF.

This clone was seen many times. The rearrangement uses TRBV5-1 and TRBJ1-5; no clear D gene. This CDR3 is 16 amino acids long. The germline CDR1 and CDR2 sequences are SGHRS and YFSETQ. V lost 4 bases and J lost 0, with 14 bases in between. CDR3 nucleotide sequence: TGCGCCAGCAGCGCTTGGGTGCGGAATAGCAATCAGCCCCAGCATTTT. Its translation: CASSAWVRNSNQPQHF.

J is TRBJ2-7 and V is TRBV27, with D perhaps TRBD2 (6 bases). CDR3 length equals 13 residues. Trimming cost V 7 bases and J 3 bases, with 13 bases left between them. Germline lookup yields CDR1 MNHEY and CDR2 SMNVEV (reference sequence). The CDR3 loop reads CASISWTNYEQYF. As DNA, the CDR3 is TGTGCCAGCATCTCATGGACTAACTACGAGCAGTACTTC.

There are a few counts of this clone. The J gene is TRBJ1-1, the V gene TRBV6-5; D gene ambiguous. The CDR3 is 18 amino acids. From germline, CDR1 is MNHEY and CDR2 SVGAGI. V lost 7 bases and J lost 5, with 29 bases in between. The CDR3: CASITQLFLGSVRTEAFF. The CDR3 DNA reads as TGTGCCAGCATTACGCAGTTGTTTTTAGGTTCGGTACGGACTGAAGCTTTCTTT.

This clone was counted only a few times. The chain carries TRBV12-3 or TRBV12-4 and TRBJ1-2; the match to TRBD1 covers 8 bases. J lost 2 bases, V lost 6 bases, and 8 bases had no gene match. The CDR3 runs 15 residues. The CDR3 DNA reads TGTGCCAGCAGGAGTGCAGGGGGCGTAAACTATGGCTACACCTTC. The encoded protein is CASRSAGGVNYGYTF.

At least ten counts were recorded for this clone. The CDR3 sequence is CASSLSQGSSYNSPLHF. CDR3 bases: TGTGCCAGCAGCTTGTCTCAGGGGAGCTCCTATAATTCACCCCTCCACTTT. The V and J genes are TRBV5-6 and TRBJ1-6; D is possibly TRBD1 (6 bases). V lost 1 base and J lost 0, with 11 bases in between. Germline V gives CDR1 SGHDT, CDR2 YYEEEE. The length of the CDR3 is 17 residues.

This clone has just a few counts. This may stem from a read error, because a much larger clone lies one nucleotide away. This sample includes further DNA sequences coding for the same CDR3. The chain uses TRBV29-1 and TRBJ1-2; the D is unclear. V lost 0 bases to trimming and J lost 8 bases, with 10 bases between them. Germline-derived CDR1 and CDR2 are SQVTM and ANQGSEA. The CDR3 totals 12 residues. The CDR3 DNA reads TGCAGCGTTGAAGACTCCCTCTACGGCTACACCTTC. It yields the protein CSVEDSLYGYTF.

In its sample, this clone was seen many times. This may arise from a read error, as a much more abundant clone is one base away. The J gene is TRBJ1-1, the V gene TRBV7-3; D unclear. Germline CDR1 and CDR2: SGHTA and FQGTGA. V shed 1 base and J shed 5 bases, with 8 bases lying between them. CDR3 length equals 13 residues. In DNA, the CDR3 is TGTGCCAGCAGCTTAAATATGGATACTGAAGCTTTCTTT. Its protein is CASSLNMDTEAFF.

The chain has TRBV24-1 and TRBJ1-5; TRBD1 is a possible D gene (5 bases). Trimming removed 3 bases from V and 5 bases from J, with 10 bases in between. The germline CDR1 and CDR2 sequences are KGHDR and SFDVKD. The length of the CDR3 is 14 residues. Written as DNA, the CDR3 is TGTGCCACCAGTGATGGGCAGGGTGATCAGCCCCAGCATTTT. Amino acid sequence: CATSDGQGDQPQHF.

This clone has ten or more counts. The chain combines TRBV4-2 with TRBJ1-5; D possibly corresponds to TRBD1 (6 bases). Germline V gives CDR1 LGHNA, CDR2 YNFKEQ. The CDR3 sequence is 18 residues long. V lost 5 bases, J lost 4 bases, and 24 bases lay in between. The CDR3 bases are TGTGCCAGCAGCACCGGACAGATACGGTTTGGGGGAAATCAGCCCCAGCATTTT. The encoded protein is CASSTGQIRFGGNQPQHF.

The gene calls are TRBV27 and TRBJ2-7; 7 positions agree with TRBD1. Germline CDR1 is MNHEY and CDR2 is SMNVEV (reference sequence). Trimming took 4 bases from V and 2 from J; bases not matched to a gene: 5. The CDR3 spans 14 residues. The CDR3 spells CASSSQGPTYEQYF. The DNA of the CDR3 is TGTGCCAGCAGTTCACAGGGGCCCACCTACGAGCAGTACTTC.

This clone was recorded at least ten times. The chain combines TRBV2 with TRBJ2-3; 8 bases match TRBD2. CDR3 length: 15 residues. Germline V gene lookup returns CDR1 SNHLY and CDR2 FYNNEI. The ends lost 1 base at V and 10 bases at J; junction bases unmatched: 10. Written as DNA, the CDR3 is TGTGCCAGCAGTGAAGGAGGGACCGGGGGGGAGGCGCAGTATTTT. It is translated as CASSEGGTGGEAQYF.

A remark on this clone: A much larger clone sits a single nucleotide away, making a read error possible. V usage is TRBV2 and J usage is TRBJ1-1, with unresolved D. This CDR3 comprises 14 residues. With 4 bases removed from V and 6 bases from J, the gap between germline ends came to 15 bases. Germline CDR1 reads SNHLY; CDR2 reads FYNNEI. Here the CDR3 DNA reads TGTGCCAGCAGTGGGGTAAACATGAGGTCTGAAGCTTTCTTT. It translates to CASSGVNMRSEAFF.